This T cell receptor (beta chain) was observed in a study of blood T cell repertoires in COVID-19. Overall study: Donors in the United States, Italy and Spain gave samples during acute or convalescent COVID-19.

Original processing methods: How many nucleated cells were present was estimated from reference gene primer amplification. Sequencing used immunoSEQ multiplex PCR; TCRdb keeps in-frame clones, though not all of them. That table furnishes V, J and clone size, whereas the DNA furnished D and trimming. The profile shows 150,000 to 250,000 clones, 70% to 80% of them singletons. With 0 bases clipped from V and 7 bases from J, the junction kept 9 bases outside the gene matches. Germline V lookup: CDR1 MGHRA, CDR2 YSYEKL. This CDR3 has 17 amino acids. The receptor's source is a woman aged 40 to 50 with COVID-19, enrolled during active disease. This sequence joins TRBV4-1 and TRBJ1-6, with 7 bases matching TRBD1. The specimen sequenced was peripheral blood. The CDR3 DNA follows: TGCGCCAGCAGCCAAGATAAGACCGGGACAGAGAATTCACCCCTCCACTTT. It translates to CASSQDKTGTENSPLHF.